Sequencing of this T cell receptor beta chain was carried out in a study of CD8+CD57+ T cells in acquired aplastic anemia (dated by TCRdb to 2016 to 2018). Study-wide context: On average, sorted CD4+ and CD8+ cells yielded approximately 3 ug of extracted DNA, with a range of about 0.19 to 30 ug. CD8+CD57+ expansion was defined as frequency above the mean frequency observed in healthy subjects. Findings and caveats that apply to the study as a whole: Patients and healthy controls showed no significant difference in CD8+ Simpson's diversity (P=0.060). Fewer than 35 CD8+ CDR3 sequences were found to be shared between patients and controls, but these sequences appeared to be highly expressed in patients and within the immunodominant clones of the patients.

Turning to this clonotype: Its antigen is not yet known. No clone much larger than this one lies a single base away; base qualities are absent.

TCR beta VDJ combination and CDR3 sequence profiling used genomic DNA as the template. An Illumina HiSeq 2000 was used for TCR repertoire sequencing. Regarding the original processing steps: TRBV/TRBJ rearrangement plots, CDR3 size and DJ length profiles, and Simpson's diversity index were used to assess repertoires. The most abundant DNA sequence in the deep sequencing data was taken as the immunodominant clone. CDR3 amino acid sequences were checked for sharing between subjects and were compared against published repertoires and the VDJdb database. TCRdb passed the public sequencing reads through fastp at Q25 and MiXCR, retaining productive beta sequences. Every entry covers one CDR3 protein and lists the most common genes and DNA from its rows. None of the V and J calls come from the authors' own analysis; TCRdb made them. The sample table shows about 150,000 distinct CDR3 sequences, and approximately 51% are seen once. Of the sample, around 3.2% falls within the top ten clones.

V lost 2 bases and J lost 0 bases, and the count of bases not matched to a germline gene is 4. The germline V gene (reference sequence) specifies DFQATT as CDR1 and SNEGSKA as CDR2. The CDR3 runs 15 amino acids, cysteine and phenylalanine included. The sequence is cut down to CDR3 DNA, 45 bases in frame from base 1. Expansion of CD8+CD57+ cells had been shown by flow cytometry in the patients chosen for sequencing. All patients had severe acquired aplastic anemia diagnosed by International Study of Aplastic Anemia and Agranulocytosis and Camitta criteria. Patients had received no therapy at the time of blood sampling. In the study, sorted CD4+ and CD8+ blood T cells from patients with severe aplastic anemia and from healthy subjects underwent deep sequencing of TCR repertoires. Patients were enrolled in the USA under clinicaltrials.gov protocols 00001620, 01623167, 00001397, 00071045, 00081523 and 00961064. Ficoll-Paque density gradient centrifugation was used to isolate peripheral blood mononuclear cells. Before DNA extraction, CD4+ and CD8+ T cells were sorted with FACS or magnetic beads.

This receptor was obtained from a human donor with aplastic anemia. The chain is made from TRBV20-1 and TRBJ1-5; 7 middle bases align to TRBD1. Specimen: sorted CD4+, CD8+, or CD8+CD57+ T cells (not recorded which) from PBMCs. The CDR3 region reads CSARWSGGSNQPQHF. The sequenced DNA is TGCAGTGCTAGATGGTCAGGGGGTAGCAATCAGCCCCAGCATTTT.